These 25 T cell receptor beta chains came from one sample sequenced in a study of Graves' ophthalmopathy and Graves' hyperthyroidism. The sequenced template was RNA, covering the TCR beta CDR3 region. HTBI primers were employed in first-round RT-PCR, then a second-round multiplex PCR followed. TCRdb redid the calling of the multiplex PCR reads with MiXCR, one entry per CDR3 protein. This table has 200,000 to 300,000 distinct CDR3 sequences, around 50% appearing once. The source material was peripheral blood. These receptors all stem from an adult man with Graves' ophthalmopathy.

The CDR3: CASSLEGFEQYF. CDR3 in DNA: TGTGCCAGCAGCTTAGAAGGGTTCGAGCAGTACTTC. The chain carries TRBV7-2 and TRBJ2-7; unclear D gene. The germline V gene has CDR1 SGHTA and CDR2 FQGNSA. CDR3 length: 12 amino acids. The V end was cut by 1 base, the J end by 6 bases, with 7 bases between. The full variable domain, in which reference TRBV7-2 and TRBJ2-7 provide the parts outside the CDR3, is GAGVSQSPSNKVTEKGKDVELRCDPISGHTALYWYRQSLGQGLEFLIYFQGNSAPDKSGLPSDRFSAERTGGSVSTLTIQRTQQEDSAVYLCASSLEGFEQYFGPGTRLTVT.

The chain combines TRBV14 with TRBJ2-7, with TRBD1 matching over 10 bases. CDR1 is SGHDN, CDR2 FVKESK, per germline. V lost 4 bases and J lost 5; bases outside the gene matches: 8. This CDR3 comprises 15 residues. This CDR3 reads CASSLPGQGYHEQYF. CDR3 sequence (DNA): TGTGCCAGCAGCCTTCCGGGACAGGGGTACCACGAGCAGTACTTC.

The chain uses TRBV5-6 and TRBJ2-2, with 11 positions matching TRBD1. Germline trimming cut 0 bases from V and 5 bases from J; bases unmatched to any gene: 3. This CDR3 spans 16 amino acids. CDR1 and CDR2 (germline): SGHDT, YYEEEE. The CDR3 spells CASSLAGTGGTGELFF. CDR3 in DNA: TGTGCCAGCAGCTTGGCCGGGACAGGGGGTACCGGGGAGCTGTTTTTT.

V is TRBV24-1 and J is TRBJ2-2, with TRBD1 identical over 8 bases. Trimming cost V 7 bases and J 0 bases; bases outside gene matches: 6. The CDR3 has 16 residues. In germline, CDR1 is KGHDR, CDR2 SFDVKD. This chain's CDR3 is CATSLSGGANTGELFF. CDR3 coding DNA: TGTGCCACCAGCCTATCAGGGGGCGCGAACACCGGGGAGCTGTTTTTT.

The CDR3 coding sequence is TGCAGTGCTAGGAAGGACAGGAACACTGAAGCTTTCTTT. Its protein product is CSARKDRNTEAFF. V gene TRBV20-1 combines with J gene TRBJ1-1; possible D gene TRBD1, 6 bases. Trimming shortened V by 3 bases and J by 1 base, and 9 bases separated the two germline ends. The germline CDR1 and CDR2 sequences are DFQATT and SNEGSKA (reference sequence). CDR3 length equals 13 residues.

CDR3 sequence reads: CASTPRRLSYEQYF. CDR3 coding DNA: TGTGCCAGCACCCCTAGACGCCTCTCCTACGAGCAGTACTTC. The rearrangement uses TRBV11-2 and TRBJ2-7; no firm D call. CDR3 length: 14 residues. V gave up 7 bases and J gave up 0 bases, with 13 bases separating them. CDR1 is SGHAT and CDR2 is FQNNGV in the germline V gene.

Notes on this clonotype: With a much larger clone just one base away, this may be a read error. This rearrangement joins TRBV29-1 to TRBJ1-1; no reliable D call. The CDR3 sequence is 12 residues long. From germline, CDR1 is SQVTM and CDR2 ANQGSEA. CDR3 amino acids: CSVGHMNTEASF. CDR3 coding DNA: TGCAGCGTTGGCCACATGAACACTGAAGCTTCCTTT.

Note on this clonotype: A much more abundant neighbour one base away suggests this may be a read error. The chain recombines TRBV24-1 with TRBJ1-2; D might be TRBD1 (6 bases). Per the germline V gene, CDR1 is KGHDR and CDR2 is SFDVKD. The CDR3 runs to 13 residues. For the CDR3, the DNA is TGTGCCGCCAGTGATAGGACAGTCTATGGCTACACCTTC. This gives the protein CAASDRTVYGYTF.

In this sample, this clonotype turned up a few times. This chain uses TRBV7-2 with TRBJ2-7; possible D gene TRBD1, 7 bases. Per germline, CDR1 SGHTA and CDR2 FQGNSA. V was shortened by 5 bases and J by 6 bases, with 20 bases between the two germline ends. CDR3 length: 15 amino acids. The CDR3 sequence is CASSLLQGRDGEQYF. DNA of the CDR3: TGTGCCAGCAGCCTGCTACAGGGGCGGGATGGCGAGCAGTACTTC.

This clonotype came up a few times. V usage is TRBV7-2 and J usage is TRBJ1-1; D may be TRBD1 (6 bases). Per germline, CDR1 SGHTA and CDR2 FQGNSA. Trimming shortened V by 1 base and J by 1 base, and 7 bases separated the two germline ends. This CDR3 is built from 14 residues. The CDR3 spells CASSLGRGNTEAFF. CDR3 coding DNA: TGTGCCAGCAGCTTAGGCAGGGGGAACACTGAAGCTTTCTTT.

In its sample, this clonotype was seen a few times. The genes are TRBV20-1 and TRBJ1-5, with D perhaps matching TRBD1 (6 bases). The V gene lost 3 bases and the J gene lost 7 bases, with 13 bases spanning the gap. The V gene's germline CDR1 is DFQATT and CDR2 SNEGSKA (reference sequence). The CDR3 spans 13 residues. CDR3 bases: TGCAGTGCTAGCCCGGCAGGGGACCAGCCCCAGCATTTT. Its protein product is CSASPAGDQPQHF.

The chain joins TRBV5-1 to TRBJ1-2; 7 bases match TRBD1. The CDR3 extends over 15 amino acids. Germline CDR1 reads SGHRS; CDR2 reads YFSETQ. The ends lost 3 bases at V and 0 bases at J; junction bases unmatched: 5. CDR3 bases: TGCGCCAGCAGCTGGGGGGACAGCGCTAACTATGGCTACACCTTC. It yields the protein CASSWGDSANYGYTF.

A few counts support this clonotype. The chain employs TRBV29-1 and TRBJ1-1; 8 nucleotides match TRBD1. CDR3 length: 13 residues. Germline V gene lookup returns CDR1 SQVTM and CDR2 ANQGSEA. V dropped 7 bases and J dropped 1; count of bases not matched to a gene: 5. The CDR3 spells CSALGQGNTEAFF. For the CDR3, the DNA is TGCAGCGCCTTAGGACAGGGGAACACTGAAGCTTTCTTT.

This chain links TRBV15 with TRBJ1-1; D is uncertain. The CDR3 spans 13 residues. Trimming took off 10 bases at V and 0 bases at J, with 12 bases between the two ends. Germline CDR1 reads LNHNV; CDR2 reads YYDKDF (reference sequence). CDR3 nucleotides: TGTGCCAGCAGGTTTCCAATGAACACTGAAGCTTTCTTT. Translation: CASRFPMNTEAFF.

A few counts support this clonotype. This chain uses TRBV5-1 with TRBJ1-1; possibly TRBD1 for D (5 bases). The CDR3 is made up of 13 amino acids. Trimming removed 4 bases at V and 11 bases at J, with 18 bases between. Germline loops: CDR1 SGHRS, CDR2 YFSETQ. The CDR3 bases are TGCGCCAGCAGCGGCGGCGAGGTCGAGGGGGCTTTCTTT. Translating it yields CASSGGEVEGAFF.

The genes are TRBV29-1 and TRBJ2-5; TRBD1 aligns across 12 bases. The germline gives CDR1 SQVTM, CDR2 ANQGSEA. The CDR3 covers 13 residues. Germline trimming cut 7 bases from V and 5 bases from J; bases unmatched to any gene: 5. The CDR3: CSARDRGPETQYF. The CDR3 region has the DNA TGCAGCGCTCGGGACAGGGGGCCCGAGACCCAGTACTTC.

This clonotype was observed at least ten times. This sequence joins TRBV7-2 and TRBJ1-1; no clear D. V was cut by 1 base and J by 1 base, with 7 bases left in between. CDR3 size: 14 residues. The V gene's germline CDR1 is SGHTA and CDR2 FQGNSA. The CDR3, as DNA: TGTGCCAGCAGCTTAGGTCCGGGGAACACTGAAGCTTTCTTT. This sequence encodes CASSLGPGNTEAFF. The entire variable domain, with the rest obtained from reference TRBV7-2 and TRBJ1-1, is as follows: GAGVSQSPSNKVTEKGKDVELRCDPISGHTALYWYRQSLGQGLEFLIYFQGNSAPDKSGLPSDRFSAERTGGSVSTLTIQRTQQEDSAVYLCASSLGPGNTEAFFGQGTRLTVV.

CDR3 in DNA: TGTGCCAGCAGTGCACAGGGAGGGACTAAAGAGACCCAGTACTTC. It encodes CASSAQGGTKETQYF. V is TRBV2 and J is TRBJ2-5, with a weak D call TRBD2 (7 bases). The CDR3 runs 15 residues. Germline values: CDR1 SNHLY, CDR2 FYNNEI. Trimming took 4 bases from V and 3 from J, leaving 15 bases between them.

The rearrangement uses TRBV7-8 and TRBJ1-4; a possible D gene is TRBD1 (6 bases). Germline V gene sequence: CDR1 SGHVS, CDR2 FQNEAQ. CDR3 length equals 16 residues. V was clipped by 7 bases and J by 7 bases, with 22 bases between them. This CDR3 is CASTLAGGNLGEKLFF. The CDR3 nucleotides read TGTGCCAGCACTCTCGCGGGGGGCAACTTGGGTGAAAAACTGTTTTTT.

This chain connects TRBV29-1 to TRBJ2-2; 8 bases align to TRBD1. V was pared by 5 bases and J by 0 bases, with 20 bases of the junction left unmatched. The CDR3 is made up of 20 amino acids. Germline V gives CDR1 SQVTM, CDR2 ANQGSEA. For the CDR3, the DNA is TGCAGCGTTCGCCCATATCCCCTTACCACGGGACAGGCGAACACCGGGGAGCTGTTTTTT. Protein product: CSVRPYPLTTGQANTGELFF.

This chain links TRBV2 with TRBJ1-1; D is ambiguous. Trimming removed 3 bases at V and 2 bases at J, with 13 bases between. Per the germline V gene, CDR1 is SNHLY and CDR2 is FYNNEI. CDR3 length: 15 residues. The CDR3 is CASSDSPTRNTEAFF. DNA of the CDR3: TGTGCCAGCAGTGACAGTCCAACCCGCAACACTGAAGCTTTCTTT.

The DNA of the CDR3 is TGTGCCAGCAGTTTATCCGGGACAGGGCCCTATGGCTACACCTTC. Encoded protein: CASSLSGTGPYGYTF. The V call is TRBV7-9, the J call TRBJ1-2, with 9 nucleotides matching TRBD1. The CDR3 loop spans 15 amino acids. Per germline, CDR1 SEHNR and CDR2 FQNEAQ (reference sequence). Trimming at V came to 6 bases and at J to 4 bases, leaving 9 bases not matched to a gene.

This clonotype was observed a handful of times. The chain links TRBV20-1 to TRBJ1-5; D ambiguous. This CDR3 is 13 amino acids long. Per the germline V gene, CDR1 is DFQATT and CDR2 is SNEGSKA (reference sequence). V was trimmed by 5 bases and J by 3 bases, leaving 11 bases between them. The CDR3, as DNA: TGCAGTGCTGCTAGGGATTTCAATCAGCCCCAGCATTTT. It is translated as CSAARDFNQPQHF.

The CDR3 reads CASSLVPGGNQPQHF. CDR3 coding DNA: TGTGCCAGCAGCTTAGTACCCGGGGGGAATCAGCCCCAGCATTTT. This sequence joins TRBV7-2 and TRBJ1-5; D may be TRBD1 (5 bases). Germline V lookup: CDR1 SGHTA, CDR2 FQGNSA. Trimming pared 1 base from V and 4 bases from J, leaving 11 bases between. There are 15 residues in the CDR3.

This clonotype was seen only a few times. The rearrangement links TRBV7-6 to TRBJ2-7, with 7 positions matching TRBD2. Trimming took 1 base from V and 4 from J; bases not matched to a gene: 4. Germline V lookup: CDR1 SGHVS, CDR2 FNYEAQ. This CDR3 is 14 amino acids long. The CDR3 sequence: CASSLVGSGYEQYF. The DNA of the CDR3 is TGTGCCAGCAGCTTAGTGGGTAGCGGGTACGAGCAGTACTTC.